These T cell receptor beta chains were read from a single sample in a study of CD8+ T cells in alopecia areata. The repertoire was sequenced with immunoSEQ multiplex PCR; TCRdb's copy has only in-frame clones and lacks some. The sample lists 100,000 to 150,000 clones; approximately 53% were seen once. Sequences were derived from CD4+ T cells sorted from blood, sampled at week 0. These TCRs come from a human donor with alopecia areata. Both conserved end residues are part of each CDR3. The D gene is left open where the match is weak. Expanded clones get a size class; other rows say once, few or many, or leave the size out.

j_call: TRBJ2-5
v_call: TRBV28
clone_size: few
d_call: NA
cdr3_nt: TGTGCCAGCAGTCGGGACTGGAAAAGGGGAGAGACCCAGTACTTC
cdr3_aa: CASSRDWKRGETQYF

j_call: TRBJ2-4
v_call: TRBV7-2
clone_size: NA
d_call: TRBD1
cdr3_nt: TGTGCCAGCAGTTCTACCAGGGGGCCTATAGCCAAAAACATTCAGTACTTC
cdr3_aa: CASSSTRGPIAKNIQYF

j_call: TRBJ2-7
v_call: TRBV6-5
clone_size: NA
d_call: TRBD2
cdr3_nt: TGTGCCAGCACGGGGGGAGCGGGAGGGTACGAGCAGTACTTC
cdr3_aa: CASTGGAGGYEQYF

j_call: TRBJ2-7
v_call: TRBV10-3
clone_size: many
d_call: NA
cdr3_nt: TGTGCCATCAGTGAGGTGTCAGATAACGAGCAGTACTTC
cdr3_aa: CAISEVSDNEQYF

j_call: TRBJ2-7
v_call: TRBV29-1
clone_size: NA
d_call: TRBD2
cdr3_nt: TGCAGCGTTGTCTGGACTAGCGGGAGGCACGAGCAGTACTTC
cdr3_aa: CSVVWTSGRHEQYF

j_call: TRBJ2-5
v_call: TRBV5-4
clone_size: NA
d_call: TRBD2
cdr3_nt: TGTGCCAGCAGCTTGGCTAGCGGGGGGGCTAAGGGAGAGACCCAGTACTTC
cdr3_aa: CASSLASGGAKGETQYF

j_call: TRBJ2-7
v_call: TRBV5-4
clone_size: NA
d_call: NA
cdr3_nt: TGTGCCAGCAGTTCTGGAGGGGCTCCCTACGAGCAGTACTTC
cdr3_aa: CASSSGGAPYEQYF

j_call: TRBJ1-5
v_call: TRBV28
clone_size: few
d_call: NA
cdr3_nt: TGTGCCAGCAGGGCTAACAATCAGCCCCAGCATTTT
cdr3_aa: CASRANNQPQHF

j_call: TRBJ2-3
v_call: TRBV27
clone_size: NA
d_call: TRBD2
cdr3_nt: TGTGCCAGCAGTTTATTCTGGCGGGGGGCAGATACGCAGTATTTT
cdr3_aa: CASSLFWRGADTQYF

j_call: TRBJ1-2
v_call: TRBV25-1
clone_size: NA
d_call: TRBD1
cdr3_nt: TGTGCCAGCAGTGGAGCAGGGGGTCGCTATGGCTACACCTTC
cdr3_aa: CASSGAGGRYGYTF

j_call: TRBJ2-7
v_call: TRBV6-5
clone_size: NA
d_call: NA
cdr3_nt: TGTGCCAGCCAGAAAGCGGAGATATCCTACGAGCAGTACTTC
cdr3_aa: CASQKAEISYEQYF

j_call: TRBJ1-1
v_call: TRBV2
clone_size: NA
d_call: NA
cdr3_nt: TGTGCCAGCGGCGGACAGTTGAGTACTGAAGCTTTCTTT
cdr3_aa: CASGGQLSTEAFF

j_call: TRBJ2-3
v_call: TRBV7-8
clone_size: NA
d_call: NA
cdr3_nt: TGTGCCAGCAGCCCCTATGGCACAGATACGCAGTATTTT
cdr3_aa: CASSPYGTDTQYF

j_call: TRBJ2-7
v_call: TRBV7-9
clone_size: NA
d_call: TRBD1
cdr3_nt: TGTGCCAGCAGCACCTCTGGACAGGGGAGCGAGCAGTACTTC
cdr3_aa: CASSTSGQGSEQYF

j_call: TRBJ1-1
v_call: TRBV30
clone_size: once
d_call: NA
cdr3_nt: TGTGCCTGGAGGCCGCCCAAGAACACTGAAGCTTTCTTT
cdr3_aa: CAWRPPKNTEAFF

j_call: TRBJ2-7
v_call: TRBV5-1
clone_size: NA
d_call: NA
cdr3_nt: TGCGCCAGCAGGGAGACCGGGATCGTGATAGACGAGCAGTACTTC
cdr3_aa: CASRETGIVIDEQYF

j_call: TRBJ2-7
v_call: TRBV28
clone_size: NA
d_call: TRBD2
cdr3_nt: TGTGCCAGCAGCGGCGTTGGGGGAGGGCTAGGTTCCTACGAGCAGTACTTC
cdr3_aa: CASSGVGGGLGSYEQYF

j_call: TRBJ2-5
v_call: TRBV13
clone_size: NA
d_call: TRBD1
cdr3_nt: TGTGCCAGCAGCTTCCTCCAGACAGGGGGAAGAGAGACCCAGTACTTC
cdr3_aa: CASSFLQTGGRETQYF

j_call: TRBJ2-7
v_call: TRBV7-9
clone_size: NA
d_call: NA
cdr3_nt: TGTGCCAGCAGCTTGGCCGGAGCCGAGCAGTACTTC
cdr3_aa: CASSLAGAEQYF

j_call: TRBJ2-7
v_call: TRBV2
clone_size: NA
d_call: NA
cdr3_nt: TGTGCCAGTGCTATCCTCGAGCAGTACTTC
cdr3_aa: CASAILEQYF

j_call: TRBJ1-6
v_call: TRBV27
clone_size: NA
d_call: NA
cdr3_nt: TGTGCCAGCAGTTTCGATGGCCGGGGAGGGTTTAATTCACCCCTCCACTTT
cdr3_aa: CASSFDGRGGFNSPLHF

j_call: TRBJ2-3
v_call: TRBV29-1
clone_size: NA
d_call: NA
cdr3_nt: TGCAGCGTTCGACGCACAGATACGCAGTATTTT
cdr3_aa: CSVRRTDTQYF

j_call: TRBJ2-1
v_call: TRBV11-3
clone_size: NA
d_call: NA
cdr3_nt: TGTGCCAGCAGCTTCCGAAGGGGCGCAGGGGATGAGCAGTTCTTC
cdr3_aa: CASSFRRGAGDEQFF

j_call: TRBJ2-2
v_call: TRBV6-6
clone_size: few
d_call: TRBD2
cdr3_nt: TGTGCCAGCAGTTGGACTAGCCCCAACACCGGGGAGCTGTTTTTT
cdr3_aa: CASSWTSPNTGELFF

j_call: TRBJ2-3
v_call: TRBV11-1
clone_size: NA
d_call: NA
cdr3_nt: TGTGCCAGCAGCTTAACCACAGATACGCAGTATTTT
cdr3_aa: CASSLTTDTQYF

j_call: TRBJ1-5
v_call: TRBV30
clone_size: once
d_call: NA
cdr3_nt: TGTGCCTGGAGTTTAGGAGGGTCTAGTAGCAATCAGCCCCAGCATTTT
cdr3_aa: CAWSLGGSSSNQPQHF

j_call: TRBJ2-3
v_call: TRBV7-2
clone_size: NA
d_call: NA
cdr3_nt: TGTGCCAGCAGCGCGGCAGGGGGGCCGCCAGATACGCAGTATTTT
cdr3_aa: CASSAAGGPPDTQYF

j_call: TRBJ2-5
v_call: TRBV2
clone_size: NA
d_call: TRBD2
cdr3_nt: TGTGCCAGTGGACTAGAAGAGACCCAGTACTTC
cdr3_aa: CASGLEETQYF

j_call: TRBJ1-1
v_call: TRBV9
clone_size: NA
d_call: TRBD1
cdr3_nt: TGTGCCAGCAGCGGGACCCCGACAGGGTCGGTGGCTGAAGCTTTCTTT
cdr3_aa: CASSGTPTGSVAEAFF

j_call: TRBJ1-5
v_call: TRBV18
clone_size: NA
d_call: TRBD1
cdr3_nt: TGTGCCAGCTCACCGGACAGGGGGCTTGGGGGCAATCAGCCCCAGCATTTT
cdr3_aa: CASSPDRGLGGNQPQHF

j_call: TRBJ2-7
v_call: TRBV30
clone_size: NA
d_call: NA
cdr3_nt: TGTGCCTGGAGTGACCCTCCCACGAGCCGTGAGCAGTACTTC
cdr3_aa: CAWSDPPTSREQYF

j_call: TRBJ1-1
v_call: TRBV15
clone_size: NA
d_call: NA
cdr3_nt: TGTGCCACCAGCAGAGCGCAGGGATTTTCCACTGAAGCTTTCTTT
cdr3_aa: CATSRAQGFSTEAFF

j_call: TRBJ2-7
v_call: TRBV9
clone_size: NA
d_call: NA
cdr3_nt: TGTGCCAGCAGCGTAGGGCCCACAGTAGACTACGAGCAGTACTTC
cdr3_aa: CASSVGPTVDYEQYF

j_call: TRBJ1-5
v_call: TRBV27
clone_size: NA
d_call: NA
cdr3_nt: TGTGCCAGCAGTTCTGGCGCCAGGGGCCATCAGCCCCAGCATTTT
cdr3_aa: CASSSGARGHQPQHF

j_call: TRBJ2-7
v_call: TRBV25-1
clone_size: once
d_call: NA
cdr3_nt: TGTGCCAGCAGTGAATCTGGGGGCCACTACGAGCAGTACTTC
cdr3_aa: CASSESGGHYEQYF

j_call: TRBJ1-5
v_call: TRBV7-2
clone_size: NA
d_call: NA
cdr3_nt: TGTGCCAGCAGCTTAGTAGGGGGGCGTGAACAGCCCCAGCATTTT
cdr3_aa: CASSLVGGREQPQHF

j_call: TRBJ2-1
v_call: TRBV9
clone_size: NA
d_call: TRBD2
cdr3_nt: TGTGCCAGCAGCTCAGGAGGGACTAGAGGGATTTACAATGAGCAGTTCTTC
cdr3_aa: CASSSGGTRGIYNEQFF

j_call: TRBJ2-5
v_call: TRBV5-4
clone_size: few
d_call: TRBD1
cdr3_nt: TGTGCCAGCAGATTACAGGGGGAGACCCAGTACTTC
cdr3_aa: CASRLQGETQYF

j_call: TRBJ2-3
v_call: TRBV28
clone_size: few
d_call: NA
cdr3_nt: TGTGCCAGCAGTTTGAGCAGAACCACAGATACGCAGTATTTT
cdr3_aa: CASSLSRTTDTQYF

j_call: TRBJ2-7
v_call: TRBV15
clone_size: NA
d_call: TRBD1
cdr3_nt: TGTGCCACCAGCAGAGTGGACAGGGCCTACGAGCAGTACTTC
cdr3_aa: CATSRVDRAYEQYF

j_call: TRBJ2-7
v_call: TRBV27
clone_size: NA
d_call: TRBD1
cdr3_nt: TGTGCCAGCAGTTTGAAGAGAGGGACAGAGAGTTACGAGCAGTACTTC
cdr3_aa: CASSLKRGTESYEQYF

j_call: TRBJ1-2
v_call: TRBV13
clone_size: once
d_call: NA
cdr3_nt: TGTGCCAGCAGCTTTAACGGCGGCTACACCTTC
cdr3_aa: CASSFNGGYTF

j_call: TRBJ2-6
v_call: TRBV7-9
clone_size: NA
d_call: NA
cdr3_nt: TGTGCCAGCAGCACCCACTCACCGAGGGCTCTATCTGGGGCCAACGTCCTGACTTTC
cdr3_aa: CASSTHSPRALSGANVLTF

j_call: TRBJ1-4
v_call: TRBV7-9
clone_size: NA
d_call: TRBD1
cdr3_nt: TGTGCCAGCAGCTTAGAACAGGGGGCAAAACTGTTTTTT
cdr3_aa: CASSLEQGAKLFF

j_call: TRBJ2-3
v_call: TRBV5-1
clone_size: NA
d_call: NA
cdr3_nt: TGCGCCAGCAGCTTGGGAGAGACAGATACGCAGTATTTT
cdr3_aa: CASSLGETDTQYF

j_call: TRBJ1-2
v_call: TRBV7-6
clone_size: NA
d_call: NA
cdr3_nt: TGTGCCAGCAGCTTAGAAGATGGCTACACCTTC
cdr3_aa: CASSLEDGYTF

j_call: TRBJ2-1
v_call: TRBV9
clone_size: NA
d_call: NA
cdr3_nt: TGTGCCAGCAGCGTAGGGGTAGTAGGGCAGCGGGAGCAGTTCTTC
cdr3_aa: CASSVGVVGQREQFF

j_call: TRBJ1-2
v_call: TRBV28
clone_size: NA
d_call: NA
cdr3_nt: TGTGCCAGCAGTTTGGAGACGGATTATGGCTACACCTTC
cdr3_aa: CASSLETDYGYTF

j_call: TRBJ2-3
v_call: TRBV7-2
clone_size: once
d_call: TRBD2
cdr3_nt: TGTGCCAGCAGCTTAATGGCCCGCGGGGGTTCAGATACGCAGTATTTT
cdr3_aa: CASSLMARGGSDTQYF